The 7 T cell receptor beta chains below were found in one sample sequenced in a study of blood T cell repertoires in COVID-19. Profiled with immunoSEQ multiplex PCR; TCRdb holds only in-frame clones, not every one. Among 250,000 to 300,000 clones listed, 90% were seen once. Sequences were obtained from peripheral blood. These receptors were collected from a woman aged 55-69 years with COVID-19, enrolled during active disease.

The chain uses TRBV27 and TRBJ1-2; D may be TRBD1 (6 bases). Looked up from germline, CDR1 is MNHEY and CDR2 is SMNVEV (reference sequence). The CDR3 is 15 residues long. Trimming removed 4 bases from V and 6 bases from J, with 18 bases in between. The CDR3 sequence: CASSYRLGTPNGYTF. The CDR3 nucleotides are TGTGCCAGCAGTTACCGGCTCGGGACACCAAATGGCTACACCTTC.

This CDR3 is CSVEARVWNTEAFF. The CDR3 DNA reads as TGCAGCGTTGAAGCCAGGGTCTGGAACACTGAAGCTTTCTTT. The chain is built from TRBV29-1 and TRBJ1-1; TRBD1 might be the D (5 bases). Per the germline V gene, CDR1 is SQVTM and CDR2 is ANQGSEA. V was cut by 1 base and J by 1 base, with 10 bases left in between. The CDR3 runs to 14 residues.

This clone is a singleton in its sample. This chain links TRBV11-3 with TRBJ2-3, with D possibly TRBD1 on 5 matching bases. The V end was cut by 2 bases, the J end by 1 base, with 10 bases between. CDR1 SGHNT and CDR2 YENEEA come from the germline V gene. The CDR3 is 15 residues long. CDR3 nucleotide sequence: TGTGCCAGCAGCTTATCAGGGTTGCGCACAGATACGCAGTATTTT. Translation: CASSLSGLRTDTQYF.

J is TRBJ2-6 and V is TRBV5-1; TRBD1 matches 7 bases. CDR3 length: 16 amino acids. V was clipped by 5 bases and J by 0 bases; unmatched bases: 5. Germline V gene data show CDR1 as SGHRS and CDR2 as YFSETQ. The CDR3 DNA follows: TGCGCCAGCAGGGACAGGCCAACCTCTGGGGCCAACGTCCTGACTTTC. It encodes CASRDRPTSGANVLTF.

The chain employs TRBV20-1 and TRBJ2-1; TRBD1 might be the D (6 bases). Germline CDR1 and CDR2: DFQATT and SNEGSKA (reference sequence). This CDR3 comprises 13 residues. The ends were cut back, 3 bases at V and 3 bases at J, with 9 bases in the middle. CDR3 loop: CSASPDSYNEQFF. The DNA of the CDR3 is TGCAGTGCTAGTCCGGACAGCTACAATGAGCAGTTCTTC.

The table lists this clone with a count of one. The chain couples TRBV6-5 to TRBJ1-2, with 10 bases identical to TRBD1. The CDR3 is 15 amino acids. Per germline, CDR1 MNHEY and CDR2 SVGAGI. V was pared by 7 bases and J by 6 bases, with 11 bases of the junction left unmatched. This CDR3 reads CASNPTGGLSDGYTF. The CDR3 DNA follows: TGTGCCAGCAACCCGACAGGGGGCTTGTCGGATGGCTACACCTTC.

The CDR3, as DNA: TGTGCCACCAGCAGAGATGGAGTGGCCGGGGAGCTGTTTTTT. Its translation: CATSRDGVAGELFF. This chain joins TRBV15 and TRBJ2-2; no firm D call. CDR3 length: 14 amino acids. Per germline, CDR1 LNHNV and CDR2 YYDKDF (reference sequence). V was clipped by 0 bases and J by 6 bases, with 8 bases between them.